This is a list of T cell receptor beta chains from one sample in a study of T cell changes during pregnancy in multiple sclerosis. Repertoires were generated with immunoSEQ multiplex PCR, while TCRdb's copy carries only in-frame clones and drops some. The sample shows 20,000 to 30,000 clones, approximately 90% of them seen only once. Sample: CD4+ T cells from peripheral blood mononuclear cells, taken in the first trimester of pregnancy. The source of these receptors is a female donor in good health, enrolled as a control in a pregnancy study. The CDR3 runs from the conserved cysteine through the conserved F or W. The D gene is left open where the match is weak. Expanded clones get a size class; other rows say once, few or many, or leave the size out.

v_gene	j_gene	abundance	d_gene	CDR3aa	CDR3nt
TRBV6-1	TRBJ2-7	once	NA	CASSDPNEQYF	TGTGCCAGCAGTGACCCCAACGAGCAGTACTTC
TRBV7-9	TRBJ1-1	NA	TRBD1	CASSFDRVLAEAFF	TGTGCCAGCAGCTTCGACAGGGTTTTGGCTGAAGCTTTCTTT
TRBV18	TRBJ2-5	NA	NA	CASSPNQETQYF	TGTGCCAGCTCCCCTAACCAAGAGACCCAGTACTTC
TRBV28	TRBJ2-2	once	TRBD1	CASSSGQHTGELFF	TGTGCCAGCAGTTCGGGACAGCACACCGGGGAGCTGTTTTTT
TRBV10-3	TRBJ2-1	once	TRBD2	CAISSPGTSPGGSNEQFF	TGTGCCATCAGTAGTCCCGGGACTAGCCCGGGAGGGAGTAATGAGCAGTTCTTC
TRBV10-1	TRBJ1-4	NA	NA	CASMGQPNEKLFF	TGCGCCAGCATGGGGCAGCCAAATGAAAAACTGTTTTTT
TRBV9	TRBJ1-2	NA	TRBD1	CASSVGQGAYGYTF	TGTGCCAGCAGCGTTGGACAGGGGGCTTATGGCTACACCTTC
TRBV18	TRBJ1-4	NA	TRBD1	CASSPSNGQGPTNEKLFF	TGTGCCAGCTCACCCTCAAACGGACAGGGCCCAACTAATGAAAAACTGTTTTTT
TRBV5-1	TRBJ2-5	NA	NA	CASSLGPGVRETQYF	TGCGCCAGCAGCTTGGGGCCCGGGGTGCGGGAGACCCAGTACTTC
TRBV7-2	TRBJ1-1	NA	NA	CASSLVEGKMNTEAFF	TGTGCCAGCAGCTTAGTGGAGGGGAAAATGAACACTGAAGCTTTCTTT
TRBV30	TRBJ1-3	NA	TRBD1	CAWTRQGQGTGNTIYF	TGTGCCTGGACCCGCCAAGGACAGGGGACCGGAAACACCATATATTTT
TRBV6-5	TRBJ1-2	NA	TRBD1	CASSYLQGRSNYGYTF	TGTGCCAGCAGTTACTTACAGGGGAGATCCAACTATGGCTACACCTTC
TRBV15	TRBJ1-1	NA	TRBD1	CATSRRQGEAFF	TGTGCCACCAGCAGACGACAGGGTGAAGCTTTCTTT
TRBV2	TRBJ2-1	NA	TRBD2	CASRAGTRVVDEQFF	TGTGCCAGCAGAGCCGGGACTAGGGTTGTGGATGAGCAGTTCTTC
TRBV7-2	TRBJ2-7	NA	NA	CASSPFIREGEQYF	TGTGCCAGCAGCCCTTTTATCCGGGAAGGCGAGCAGTACTTC
TRBV5-4	TRBJ2-1	NA	TRBD1	CASSPPPSPTGVHEQFF	TGTGCCAGCAGCCCCCCCCCGTCCCCTACAGGGGTCCATGAGCAGTTCTTC
TRBV19	TRBJ2-2	once	NA	CASSIGGVGELFF	TGTGCCAGTAGTATAGGAGGAGTCGGGGAGCTGTTTTTT
TRBV18	TRBJ2-3	NA	TRBD1	CASSRDRGPTDTQYF	TGTGCCAGCTCACGGGACAGGGGGCCCACAGATACGCAGTATTTT
TRBV7-9	TRBJ1-2	NA	NA	CASSLALTEGYTF	TGTGCCAGCAGCTTAGCCCTTACGGAGGGCTACACCTTC
TRBV2	TRBJ2-7	NA	NA	CASSEVTYLYEQYF	TGTGCCAGCAGCGAAGTCACCTACCTTTACGAGCAGTACTTC
TRBV19	TRBJ2-7	NA	TRBD1	CASSIGQGAYEQYF	TGTGCCAGTAGTATCGGGCAGGGGGCCTACGAGCAGTACTTC
TRBV6-1	TRBJ2-7	NA	NA	CASSTAGFEQYF	TGTGCCAGCAGCACAGCAGGGTTCGAGCAGTACTTC
TRBV7-9	TRBJ1-1	NA	NA	CAWGIAGTEAFF	TGTGCCTGGGGGATAGCGGGCACTGAAGCTTTCTTT
TRBV7-7	TRBJ2-1	few	NA	CASSLATIAGNSEQFF	TGTGCTAGCAGCTTAGCTACCATCGCGGGAAATAGTGAGCAGTTCTTC
TRBV7-9	TRBJ1-4	NA	TRBD1	CASSLGSLGTGAEKLFF	TGTGCCAGCAGCTTAGGCTCCTTGGGGACAGGGGCTGAAAAACTGTTTTTT
TRBV25-1	TRBJ2-6	NA	TRBD1	CASSESTGVGGANVLTF	TGTGCCAGCAGTGAGAGCACAGGGGTGGGAGGGGCCAACGTCCTGACTTTC
TRBV29-1	TRBJ1-3	NA	NA	CSVEDQATGNTIYF	TGCAGCGTTGAAGATCAGGCAACAGGAAACACCATATATTTT
TRBV6-6	TRBJ2-5	NA	NA	CASSANPGRETQYF	TGTGCCAGCAGCGCTAACCCGGGGAGGGAGACCCAGTACTTC
TRBV11-2	TRBJ2-3	NA	TRBD2	CASSFGTSGSDTQYF	TGTGCCAGCAGCTTTGGGACTAGCGGATCGGATACGCAGTATTTT
TRBV30	TRBJ2-7	NA	TRBD1	CAWGRDSGHEQYF	TGTGCCTGGGGCCGGGACAGCGGACACGAGCAGTACTTC
TRBV5-1	TRBJ2-5	NA	TRBD1	CASSLVLGQSQETQYF	TGCGCCAGCAGCTTGGTATTGGGACAGTCTCAAGAGACCCAGTACTTC
TRBV28	TRBJ2-5	NA	NA	CASSRSGTQYF	TGTGCCAGCAGTCGCAGTGGGACCCAGTACTTC
TRBV11-2	TRBJ2-7	NA	TRBD2	CASSPYRTSGGNYEQYF	TGTGCCAGCAGCCCCTACCGGACTAGCGGGGGTAACTACGAGCAGTACTTC
TRBV2	TRBJ2-2	NA	NA	CAAPTRGPDTGELFF	TGTGCCGCCCCCACCCGAGGTCCAGACACCGGGGAGCTGTTTTTT
TRBV5-6	TRBJ2-3	few	TRBD2	CASRGSGRNTQYF	TGTGCCAGCAGAGGTAGCGGGAGGAATACGCAGTATTTT
TRBV4-1	TRBJ1-2	once	NA	CASSQVWIGANYGYTF	TGCGCCAGCAGCCAAGTATGGATAGGAGCTAACTATGGCTACACCTTC
TRBV5-1	TRBJ1-3	NA	NA	CASSFGTPGNTIYF	TGCGCCAGCAGCTTCGGGACACCTGGAAACACCATATATTTT
TRBV10-3	TRBJ2-3	NA	TRBD1	CASGQGVTYGDTQYF	TGTGCCAGCGGACAGGGGGTGACCTATGGAGATACGCAGTATTTT
TRBV18	TRBJ2-1	NA	NA	CASSPLSGAGEQFF	TGTGCCAGCTCACCTCTATCAGGGGCGGGTGAGCAGTTCTTC
TRBV5-1	TRBJ1-3	NA	TRBD1	CASSQSTGVAGNTIYF	TGCGCCAGCAGTCAATCGACAGGGGTTGCCGGAAACACCATATATTTT
TRBV10-3	TRBJ2-7	once	NA	CAISDEGQASSYEQYF	TGTGCCATCAGTGATGAGGGTCAGGCTAGCTCCTACGAGCAGTACTTC
TRBV10-3	TRBJ2-1	NA	TRBD2	CAITKGQGTSGDDNEQFF	TGTGCCATCACCAAGGGCCAGGGGACTAGCGGGGATGACAATGAGCAGTTCTTC
TRBV9	TRBJ1-3	once	NA	CASSVGSQAAASGNTIYF	TGTGCCAGCAGCGTAGGGTCACAGGCAGCCGCTTCTGGAAACACCATATATTTT
TRBV14	TRBJ2-5	NA	NA	CASSQLLPDRTQETQYF	TGTGCCAGCAGCCAACTCCTACCCGACAGGACTCAAGAGACCCAGTACTTC
TRBV5-1	TRBJ2-1	NA	NA	CASSQAYEQFF	TGCGCCAGCAGCCAAGCGTATGAGCAGTTCTTC
TRBV11-2	TRBJ1-2	NA	NA	CASSLDADYGYTF	TGTGCCAGCAGCTTAGATGCGGACTATGGCTACACCTTC
TRBV11-2	TRBJ2-5	NA	NA	CASSSLMGRGGTQYF	TGTGCCAGCAGCTCCCTGATGGGGCGGGGTGGGACCCAGTACTTC
TRBV6-1	TRBJ1-1	NA	NA	CASSEQGTTEAFF	TGTGCCAGCAGTGAACAGGGGACCACTGAAGCTTTCTTT
TRBV7-8	TRBJ2-1	NA	TRBD2	CASSTGLAGITYNEQFF	TGTGCCAGCAGCACTGGACTAGCGGGGATAACCTACAATGAGCAGTTCTTC
TRBV7-9	TRBJ2-5	NA	TRBD1	CASSPDRTWETQYF	TGTGCCAGCAGCCCGGACAGGACCTGGGAGACCCAGTACTTC
TRBV5-1	TRBJ1-3	NA	TRBD1	CASSLGTAFGTIYF	TGCGCCAGCAGCCTCGGGACAGCGTTTGGCACCATATATTTT
TRBV7-2	TRBJ2-1	NA	NA	CASSRGGGYNEQFF	TGTGCCAGCAGCCGAGGAGGAGGCTACAATGAGCAGTTCTTC
TRBV7-9	TRBJ1-2	NA	NA	CASSLGPGGVPNYGYTF	TGTGCCAGCAGCTTAGGGCCGGGGGGAGTCCCGAACTATGGCTACACCTTC